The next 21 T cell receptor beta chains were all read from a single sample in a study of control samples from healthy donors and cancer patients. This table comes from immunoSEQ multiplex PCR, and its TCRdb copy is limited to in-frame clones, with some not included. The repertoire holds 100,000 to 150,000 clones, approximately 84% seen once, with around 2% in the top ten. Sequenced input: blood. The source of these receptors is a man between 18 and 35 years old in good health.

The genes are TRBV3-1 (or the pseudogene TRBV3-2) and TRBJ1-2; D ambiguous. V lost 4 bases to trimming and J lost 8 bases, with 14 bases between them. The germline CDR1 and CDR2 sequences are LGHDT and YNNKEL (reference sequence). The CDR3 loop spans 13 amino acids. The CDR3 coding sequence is TGTGCCAGCAGCCTTCTGGAGGCTGGGGGCTACACCTTC. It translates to CASSLLEAGGYTF.

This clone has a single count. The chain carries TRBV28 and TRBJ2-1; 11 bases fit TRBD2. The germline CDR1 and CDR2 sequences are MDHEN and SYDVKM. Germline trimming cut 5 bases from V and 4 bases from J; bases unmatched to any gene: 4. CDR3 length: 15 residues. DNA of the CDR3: TGTGCCAGCAGTGAACTAGCGGGAGTTTACAATGAGCAGTTCTTC. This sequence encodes CASSELAGVYNEQFF.

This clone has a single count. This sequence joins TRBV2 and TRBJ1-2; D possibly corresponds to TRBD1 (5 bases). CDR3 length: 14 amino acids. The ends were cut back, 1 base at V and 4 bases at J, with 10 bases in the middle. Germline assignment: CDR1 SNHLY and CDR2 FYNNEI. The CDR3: CASSEDEGLYGYTF. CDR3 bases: TGTGCCAGCAGTGAAGATGAGGGACTCTATGGCTACACCTTC.

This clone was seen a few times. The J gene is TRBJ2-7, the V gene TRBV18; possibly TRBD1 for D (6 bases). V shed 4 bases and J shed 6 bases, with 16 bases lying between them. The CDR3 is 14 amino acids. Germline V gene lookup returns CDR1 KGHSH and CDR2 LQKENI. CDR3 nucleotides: TGTGCCAGCTCACTTCTACAGGGACGTTCCGAGCAGTACTTC. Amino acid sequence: CASSLLQGRSEQYF.

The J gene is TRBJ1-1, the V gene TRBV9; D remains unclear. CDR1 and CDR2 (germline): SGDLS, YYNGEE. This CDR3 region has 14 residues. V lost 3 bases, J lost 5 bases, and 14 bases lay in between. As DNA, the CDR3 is TGTGCCAGCAGCGGTGATGTGAGGGAAACTGAAGCTTTCTTT. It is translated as CASSGDVRETEAFF.

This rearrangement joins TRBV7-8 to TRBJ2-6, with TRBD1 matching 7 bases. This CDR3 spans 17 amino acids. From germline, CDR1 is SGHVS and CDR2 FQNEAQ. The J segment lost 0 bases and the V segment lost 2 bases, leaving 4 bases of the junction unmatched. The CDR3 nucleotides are TGTGCCAGCAGCTTACCGGGACAGAACTCTGGGGCCAACGTCCTGACTTTC. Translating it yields CASSLPGQNSGANVLTF. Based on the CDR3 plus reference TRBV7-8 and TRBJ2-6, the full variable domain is GAGVSQSPRYKVAKRGQDVALRCDPISGHVSLFWYQQALGQGPEFLTYFQNEAQLDKSGLPSDRFFAERPEGSVSTLKIQRTQQEDSAVYLCASSLPGQNSGANVLTFGAGSRLTVL.

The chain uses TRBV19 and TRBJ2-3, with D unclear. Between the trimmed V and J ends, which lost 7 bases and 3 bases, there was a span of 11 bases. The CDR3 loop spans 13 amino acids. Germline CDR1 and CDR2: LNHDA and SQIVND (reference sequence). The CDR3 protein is CASKIGVTDTQYF. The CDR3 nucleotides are TGTGCCAGTAAGATCGGTGTGACAGATACGCAGTATTTT.

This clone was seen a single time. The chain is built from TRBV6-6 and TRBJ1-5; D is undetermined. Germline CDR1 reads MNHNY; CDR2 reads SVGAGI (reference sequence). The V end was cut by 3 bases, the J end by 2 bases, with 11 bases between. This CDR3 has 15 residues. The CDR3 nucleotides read TGTGCCAGCAGTTATGAGAGCTATGGCAATCAGCCCCAGCATTTT. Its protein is CASSYESYGNQPQHF.

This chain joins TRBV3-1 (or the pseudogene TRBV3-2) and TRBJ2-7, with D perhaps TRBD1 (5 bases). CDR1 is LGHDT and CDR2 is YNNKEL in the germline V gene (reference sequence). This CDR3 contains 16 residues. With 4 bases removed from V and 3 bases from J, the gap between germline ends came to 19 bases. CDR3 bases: TGTGCCAGCAGCCGACGCTTCAGGGCTGAAAGCTACGAGCAGTACTTC. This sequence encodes CASSRRFRAESYEQYF.

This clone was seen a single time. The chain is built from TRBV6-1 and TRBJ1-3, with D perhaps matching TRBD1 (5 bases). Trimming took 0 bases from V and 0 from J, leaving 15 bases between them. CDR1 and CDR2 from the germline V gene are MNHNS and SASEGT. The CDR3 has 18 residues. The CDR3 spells CASSEAATGPFSGNTIYF. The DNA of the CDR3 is TGTGCCAGCAGTGAAGCCGCAACAGGCCCCTTCTCTGGAAACACCATATATTTT.

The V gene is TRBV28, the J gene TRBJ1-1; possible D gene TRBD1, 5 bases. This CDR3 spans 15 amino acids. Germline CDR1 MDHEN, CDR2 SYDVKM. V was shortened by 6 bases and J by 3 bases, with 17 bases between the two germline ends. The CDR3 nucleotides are TGTGCCAGCAGAATCCATTTAGGGGCTTACACTGAAGCTTTCTTT. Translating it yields CASRIHLGAYTEAFF.

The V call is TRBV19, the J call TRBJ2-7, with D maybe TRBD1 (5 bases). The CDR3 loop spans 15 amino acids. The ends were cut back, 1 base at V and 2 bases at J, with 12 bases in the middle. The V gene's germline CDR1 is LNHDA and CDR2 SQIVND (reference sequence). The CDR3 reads CASSIGPGSAYEQYF. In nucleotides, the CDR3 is TGTGCCAGTAGTATAGGTCCAGGGTCAGCCTACGAGCAGTACTTC.

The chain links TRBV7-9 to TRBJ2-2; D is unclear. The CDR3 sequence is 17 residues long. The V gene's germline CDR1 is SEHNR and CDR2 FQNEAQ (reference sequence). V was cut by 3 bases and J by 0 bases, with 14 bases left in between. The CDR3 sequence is CASSFPSVGTNTGELFF. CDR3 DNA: TGTGCCAGCAGCTTTCCCTCGGTTGGGACGAACACCGGGGAGCTGTTTTTT.

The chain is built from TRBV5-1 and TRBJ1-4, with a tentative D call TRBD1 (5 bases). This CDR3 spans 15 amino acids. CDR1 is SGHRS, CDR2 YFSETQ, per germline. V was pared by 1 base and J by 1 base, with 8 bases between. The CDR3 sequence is CASSLMQGTNEKLFF. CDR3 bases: TGCGCCAGCAGCTTGATGCAGGGAACTAATGAAAAACTGTTTTTT.

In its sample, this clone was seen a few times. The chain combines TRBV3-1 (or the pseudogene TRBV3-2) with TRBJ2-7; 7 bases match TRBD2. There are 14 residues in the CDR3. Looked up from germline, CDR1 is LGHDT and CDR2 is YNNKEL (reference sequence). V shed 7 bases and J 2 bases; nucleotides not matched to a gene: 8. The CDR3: CASTYASGTYEQYF. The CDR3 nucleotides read TGTGCCAGCACCTACGCTAGCGGCACCTACGAGCAGTACTTC.

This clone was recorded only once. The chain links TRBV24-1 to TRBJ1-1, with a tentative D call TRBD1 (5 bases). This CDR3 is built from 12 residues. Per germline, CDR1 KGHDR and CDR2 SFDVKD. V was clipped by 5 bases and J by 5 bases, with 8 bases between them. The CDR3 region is CATSVRGTEAFF. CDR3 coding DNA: TGTGCCACCAGTGTCCGGGGGACTGAAGCTTTCTTT.

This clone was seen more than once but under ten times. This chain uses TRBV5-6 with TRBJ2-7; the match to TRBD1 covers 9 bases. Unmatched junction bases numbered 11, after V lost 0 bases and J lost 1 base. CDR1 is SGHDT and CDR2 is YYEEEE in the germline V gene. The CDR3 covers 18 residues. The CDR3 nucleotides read TGTGCCAGCAGCTTGGACCCTCCAGGGACAGGGATATCCTACGAGCAGTACTTC. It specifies CASSLDPPGTGISYEQYF. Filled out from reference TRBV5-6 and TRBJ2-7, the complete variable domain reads DAGVTQSPTHLIKTRGQQVTLRCSPKSGHDTVSWYQQALGQGPQFIFQYYEEEERQRGNFPDRFSGHQFPNYSSELNVNALLLGDSALYLCASSLDPPGTGISYEQYFGPGTRLTVT.

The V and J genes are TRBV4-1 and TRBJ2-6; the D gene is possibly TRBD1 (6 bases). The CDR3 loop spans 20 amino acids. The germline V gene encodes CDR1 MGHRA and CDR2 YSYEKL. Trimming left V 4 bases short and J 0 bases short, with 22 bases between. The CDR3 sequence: CASSRIGQTRNGSGANVLTF. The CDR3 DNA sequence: TGCGCCAGCAGCCGAATCGGACAGACACGAAACGGCTCTGGGGCCAACGTCCTGACTTTC.

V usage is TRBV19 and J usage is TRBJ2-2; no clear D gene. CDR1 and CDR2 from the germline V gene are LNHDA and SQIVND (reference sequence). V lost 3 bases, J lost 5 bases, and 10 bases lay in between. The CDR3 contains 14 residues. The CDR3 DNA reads TGTGCCAGTAGTATTATGGCAGCAACCGGGGAGCTGTTTTTT. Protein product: CASSIMAATGELFF.

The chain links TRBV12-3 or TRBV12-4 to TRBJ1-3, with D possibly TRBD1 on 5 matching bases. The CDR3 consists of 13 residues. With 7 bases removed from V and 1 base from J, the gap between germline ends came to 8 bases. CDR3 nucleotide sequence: TGTGCCAGCATGGGGGGGTCTGGAAACACCATATATTTT. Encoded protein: CASMGGSGNTIYF.

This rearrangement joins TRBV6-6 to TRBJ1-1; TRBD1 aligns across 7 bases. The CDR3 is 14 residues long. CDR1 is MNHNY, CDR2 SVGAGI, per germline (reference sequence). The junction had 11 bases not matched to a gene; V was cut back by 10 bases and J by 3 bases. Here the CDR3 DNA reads TGTGCCACCCTGGCGCGGGACAGACACACTGAAGCTTTCTTT. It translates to CATLARDRHTEAFF.